Each of the 5 T cell receptor beta chains below was sequenced from the same sample in a study of cytomegalovirus exposure and HLA in healthy donors. The PCR ran on 60 Vbeta and 13 Jbeta primers. Measured with immunoSEQ multiplex PCR; TCRdb has only the in-frame clones, and not every one. The sample holds approximately 210,000 clones; 70% to 80% are singletons and the top ten take 1.6%. What was sequenced was PBMCs. The receptor source for this set is a woman in her 50s in good health and CMV-seronegative.

The rearrangement joins TRBV6-5 to TRBJ2-4; 11 bases are a match to TRBD2. Germline CDR1 reads MNHEY; CDR2 reads SVGAGI. J was trimmed by 7 bases and V by 3 bases; bases with no gene match: 5. There are 15 residues in the CDR3. This CDR3 is CASSYSGRVNNIQYF. CDR3 DNA sequence: TGTGCCAGCAGTTATAGCGGGAGGGTGAACAACATTCAGTACTTC.

The J gene is TRBJ2-2, the V gene TRBV28, with 8 bases lining up with TRBD1. The CDR3 sequence is 15 residues long. Per the germline V gene, CDR1 is MDHEN and CDR2 is SYDVKM. With V trimmed by 3 bases and J by 1 base, 1 base remained unmatched. As DNA, the CDR3 is TGTGCCAGCAGTTTGGGGACAGGGAACACCGGGGAGCTGTTTTTT. Translation: CASSLGTGNTGELFF.

The chain is built from TRBV7-3 and TRBJ2-3; D remains ambiguous. V lost 1 base and J lost 1, with 9 bases in between. CDR3 size: 15 residues. Looked up from germline, CDR1 is SGHTA and CDR2 is FQGTGA. DNA of the CDR3: TGTGCCAGCAGCTTAAGGCTGACTGGCACAGATACGCAGTATTTT. Its protein is CASSLRLTGTDTQYF.

This clone has just one count. The genes are TRBV18 and TRBJ2-1, with 9 bases matching TRBD2. The CDR3 has 15 residues. Germline V gene data show CDR1 as KGHSH and CDR2 as LQKENI. Germline trimming cut 1 base from V and 8 bases from J; bases unmatched to any gene: 6. The CDR3 bases are TGTGCCAGCTCACCACGGCGGGAGGGCCTATATGAGCAGTTCTTC. This gives the protein CASSPRREGLYEQFF.

The gene calls are TRBV6-1 and TRBJ2-7; the D is unclear. This CDR3 has 12 residues. CDR1 is MNHNS, CDR2 SASEGT, per germline. V was pared by 6 bases and J by 1 base, with 7 bases between. The CDR3 loop reads CASSLLSYEQYF. The CDR3 coding sequence is TGTGCCAGCAGCCTTCTTTCCTACGAGCAGTACTTC.